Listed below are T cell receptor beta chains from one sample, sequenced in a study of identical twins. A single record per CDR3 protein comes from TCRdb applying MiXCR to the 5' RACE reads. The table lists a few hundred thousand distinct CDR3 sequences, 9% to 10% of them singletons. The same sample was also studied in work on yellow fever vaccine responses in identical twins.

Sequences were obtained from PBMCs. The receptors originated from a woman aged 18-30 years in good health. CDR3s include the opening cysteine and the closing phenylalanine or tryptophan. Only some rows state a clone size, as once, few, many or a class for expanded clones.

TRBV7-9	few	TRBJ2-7	CASSLAGMTSGSNEQYF
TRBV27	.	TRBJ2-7	CASSFRTEVSYEQYF
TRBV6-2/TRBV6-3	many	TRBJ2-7	CASFPYRDRLYEQYF
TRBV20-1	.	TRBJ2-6	CSSPPPTGTGLSGANVLTF
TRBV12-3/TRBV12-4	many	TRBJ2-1	CASSFWGGSTYNEQFF
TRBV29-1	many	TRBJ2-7	CSVGTGGDYEQYF
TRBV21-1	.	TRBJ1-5	CASSKFGDQPQHF
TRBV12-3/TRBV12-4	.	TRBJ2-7	CASSLANSGTGLDEQYF
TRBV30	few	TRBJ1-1	CAWRDNRGTEAFF
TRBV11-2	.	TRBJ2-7	CASSDGVDEQYF
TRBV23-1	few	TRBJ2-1	CASSPGQEQFF
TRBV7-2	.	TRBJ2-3	CASSFLGGGLDTQYF
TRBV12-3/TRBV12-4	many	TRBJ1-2	CASSSTADYGYTF
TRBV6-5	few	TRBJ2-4	CASSYDRVRSAKNIQYF
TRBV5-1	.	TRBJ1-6	CASSLAGTQYNSPLHF
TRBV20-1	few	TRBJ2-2	CSARDLSGSRTGELFF
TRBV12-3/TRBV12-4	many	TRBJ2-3	CASSSLRNTQYF
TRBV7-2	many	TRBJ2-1	CASSLGRGIEQFF
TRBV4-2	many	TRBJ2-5	CASSQEMGASGGGTQYF
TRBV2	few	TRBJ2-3	CAIGLAEDTQYF
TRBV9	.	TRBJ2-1	CASSVAGGGEAYNEQFF
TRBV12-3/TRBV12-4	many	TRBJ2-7	CASSFVPLAGGGEQYF
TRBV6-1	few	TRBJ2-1	CASNQLDSSYNEQFF
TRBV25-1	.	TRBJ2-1	CASSAPGLAGVNEQFF